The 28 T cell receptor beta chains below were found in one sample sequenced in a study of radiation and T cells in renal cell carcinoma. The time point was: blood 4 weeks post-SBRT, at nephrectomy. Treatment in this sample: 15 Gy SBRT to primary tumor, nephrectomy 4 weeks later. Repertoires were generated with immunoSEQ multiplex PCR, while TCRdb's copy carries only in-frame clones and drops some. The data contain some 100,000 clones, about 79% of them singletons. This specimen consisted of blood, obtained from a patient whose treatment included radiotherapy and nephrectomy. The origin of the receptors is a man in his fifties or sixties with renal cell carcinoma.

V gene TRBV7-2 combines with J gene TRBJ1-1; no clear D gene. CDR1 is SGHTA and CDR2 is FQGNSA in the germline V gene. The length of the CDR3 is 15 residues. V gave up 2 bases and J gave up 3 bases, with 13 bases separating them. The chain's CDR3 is CASSLLGFLDTEAFF. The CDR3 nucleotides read TGTGCCAGCAGCTTACTGGGTTTTTTAGACACTGAAGCTTTCTTT.

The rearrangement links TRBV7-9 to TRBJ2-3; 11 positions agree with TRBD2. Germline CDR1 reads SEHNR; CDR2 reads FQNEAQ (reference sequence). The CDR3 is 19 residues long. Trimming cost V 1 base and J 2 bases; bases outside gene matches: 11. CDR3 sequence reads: CASSLVRVGLAAYTDTQYF. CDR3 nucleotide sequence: TGTGCCAGCAGCTTAGTAAGAGTGGGACTAGCGGCCTACACAGATACGCAGTATTTT.

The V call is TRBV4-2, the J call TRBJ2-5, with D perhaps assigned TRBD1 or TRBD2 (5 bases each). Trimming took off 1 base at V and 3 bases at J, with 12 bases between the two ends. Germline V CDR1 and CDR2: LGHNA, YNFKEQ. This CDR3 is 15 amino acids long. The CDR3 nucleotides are TGTGCCAGCAGCCAAGTGACAAGGGGAGAAGAGACCCAGTACTTC. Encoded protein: CASSQVTRGEETQYF.

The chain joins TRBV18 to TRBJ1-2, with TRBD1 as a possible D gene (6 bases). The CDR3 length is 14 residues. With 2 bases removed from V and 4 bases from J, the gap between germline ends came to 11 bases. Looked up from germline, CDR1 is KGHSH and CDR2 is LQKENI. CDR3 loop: CASSPSTGPYGYTF. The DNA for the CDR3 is TGTGCCAGCTCACCAAGTACAGGGCCCTATGGCTACACCTTC. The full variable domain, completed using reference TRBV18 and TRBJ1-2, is NAGVMQNPRHLVRRRGQEARLRCSPMKGHSHVYWYRQLPEEGLKFMVYLQKENIIDESGMPKERFSAEFPKEGPSILRIQQVVRGDSAAYFCASSPSTGPYGYTFGSGTRLTVV.

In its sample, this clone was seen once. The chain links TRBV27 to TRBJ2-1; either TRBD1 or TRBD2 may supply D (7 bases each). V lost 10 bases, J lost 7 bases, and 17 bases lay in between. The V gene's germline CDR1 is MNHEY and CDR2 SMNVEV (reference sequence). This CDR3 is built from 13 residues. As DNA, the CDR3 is TGTGCCACCCAGGGGGGGACTTTAAATGAGCAGTTCTTC. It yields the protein CATQGGTLNEQFF.

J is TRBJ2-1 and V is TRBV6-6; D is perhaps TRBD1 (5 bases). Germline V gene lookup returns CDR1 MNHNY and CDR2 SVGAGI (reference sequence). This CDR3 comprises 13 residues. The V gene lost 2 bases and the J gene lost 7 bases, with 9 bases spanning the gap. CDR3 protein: CASSYVQGNEQFF. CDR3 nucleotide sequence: TGTGCCAGCAGTTACGTCCAGGGAAATGAGCAGTTCTTC.

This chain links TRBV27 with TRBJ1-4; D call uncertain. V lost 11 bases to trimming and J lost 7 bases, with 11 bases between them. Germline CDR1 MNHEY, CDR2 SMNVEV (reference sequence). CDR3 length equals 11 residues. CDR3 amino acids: CASMSGEKLFF. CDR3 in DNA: TGTGCCTCCATGAGCGGTGAAAAACTGTTTTTT.

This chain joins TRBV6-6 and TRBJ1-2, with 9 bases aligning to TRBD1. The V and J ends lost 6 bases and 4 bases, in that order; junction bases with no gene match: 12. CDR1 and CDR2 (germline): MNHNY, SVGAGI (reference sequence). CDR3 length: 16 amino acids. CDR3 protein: CASRRAPGQGSYGYTF. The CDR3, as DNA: TGTGCCAGCAGACGAGCCCCGGGACAGGGATCCTATGGCTACACCTTC.

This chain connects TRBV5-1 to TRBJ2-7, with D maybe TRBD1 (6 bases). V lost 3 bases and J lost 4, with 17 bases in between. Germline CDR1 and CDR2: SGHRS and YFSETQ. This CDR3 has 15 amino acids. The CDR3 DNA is TGCGCCAGCAGCTACTCTGACAGGCGACCTTACGAGCAGTACTTC. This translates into CASSYSDRRPYEQYF.

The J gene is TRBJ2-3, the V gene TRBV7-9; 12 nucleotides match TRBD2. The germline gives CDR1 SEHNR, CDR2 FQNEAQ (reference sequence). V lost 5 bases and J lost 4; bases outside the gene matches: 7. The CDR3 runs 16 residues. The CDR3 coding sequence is TGTGCCAGCAGCCCGAAACTAGCGGGAGGACCAGATACGCAGTATTTT. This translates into CASSPKLAGGPDTQYF.

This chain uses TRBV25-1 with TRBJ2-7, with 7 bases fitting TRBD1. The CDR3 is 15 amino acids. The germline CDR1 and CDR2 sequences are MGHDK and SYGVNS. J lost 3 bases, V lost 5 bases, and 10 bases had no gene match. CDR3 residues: CASSPHRDSLYEQYF. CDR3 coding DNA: TGTGCCAGCAGTCCACACCGGGACAGCCTCTACGAGCAGTACTTC.

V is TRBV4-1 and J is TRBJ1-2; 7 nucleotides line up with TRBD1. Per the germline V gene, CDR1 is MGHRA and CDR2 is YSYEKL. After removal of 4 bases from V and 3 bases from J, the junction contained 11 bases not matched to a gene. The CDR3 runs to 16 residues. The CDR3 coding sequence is TGCGCCAGCAGCCTCAGGGGGAGGGGGAAGGACTATGGCTACACCTTC. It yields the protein CASSLRGRGKDYGYTF.

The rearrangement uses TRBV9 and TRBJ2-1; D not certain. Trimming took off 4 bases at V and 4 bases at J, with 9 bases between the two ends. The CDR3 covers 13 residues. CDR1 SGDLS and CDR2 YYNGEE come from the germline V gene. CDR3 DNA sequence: TGTGCCAGCAGCCCCCTAACGTACAATGAGCAGTTCTTC. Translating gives CASSPLTYNEQFF.

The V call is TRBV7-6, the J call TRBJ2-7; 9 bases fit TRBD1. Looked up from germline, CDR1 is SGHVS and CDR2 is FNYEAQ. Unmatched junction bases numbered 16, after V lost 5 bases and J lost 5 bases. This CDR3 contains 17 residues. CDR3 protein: CASSPTLTGTGLNEQYF. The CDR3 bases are TGTGCCAGCAGCCCCACCCTTACCGGGACAGGGCTTAACGAGCAGTACTTC. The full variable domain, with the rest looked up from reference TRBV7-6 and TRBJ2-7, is GAGVSQSPRYKVTKRGQDVALRCDPISGHVSLYWYRQALGQGPEFLTYFNYEAQQDKSGLPNDRFSAERPEGSISTLTIQRTEQRDSAMYRCASSPTLTGTGLNEQYFGPGTRLTVT.

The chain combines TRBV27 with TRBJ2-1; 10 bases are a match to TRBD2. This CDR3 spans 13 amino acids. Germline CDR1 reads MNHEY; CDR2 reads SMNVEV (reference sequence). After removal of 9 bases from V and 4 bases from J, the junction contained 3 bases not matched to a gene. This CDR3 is CASGTSAYNEQFF. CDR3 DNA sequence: TGTGCCAGTGGGACTAGCGCGTACAATGAGCAGTTCTTC.

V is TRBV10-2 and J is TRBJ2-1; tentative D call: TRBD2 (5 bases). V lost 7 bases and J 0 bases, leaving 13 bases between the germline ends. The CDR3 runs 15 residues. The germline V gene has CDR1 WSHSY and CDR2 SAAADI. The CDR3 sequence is CASNPIASSYNEQFF. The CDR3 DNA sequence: TGCGCCAGCAATCCCATAGCGAGCTCCTACAATGAGCAGTTCTTC.

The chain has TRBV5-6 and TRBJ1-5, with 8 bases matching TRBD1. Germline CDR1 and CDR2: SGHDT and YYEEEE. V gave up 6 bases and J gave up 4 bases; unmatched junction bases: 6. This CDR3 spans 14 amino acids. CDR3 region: CASTLTGGNQPQHF. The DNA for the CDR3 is TGTGCCAGCACCCTCACAGGGGGGAATCAGCCCCAGCATTTT.

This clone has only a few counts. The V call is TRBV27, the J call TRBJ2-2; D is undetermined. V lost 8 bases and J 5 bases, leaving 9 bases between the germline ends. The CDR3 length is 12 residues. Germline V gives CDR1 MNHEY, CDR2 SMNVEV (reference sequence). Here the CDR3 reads CASRRLTGELFF. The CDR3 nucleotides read TGTGCCAGCCGTAGGTTGACCGGGGAGCTGTTTTTT.

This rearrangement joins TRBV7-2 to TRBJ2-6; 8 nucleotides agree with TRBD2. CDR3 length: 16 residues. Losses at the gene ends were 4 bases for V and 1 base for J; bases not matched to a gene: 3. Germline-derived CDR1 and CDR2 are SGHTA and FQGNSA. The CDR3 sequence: CASSYAGGSGANVLTF. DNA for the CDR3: TGTGCCAGCAGCTACGCGGGGGGATCTGGGGCCAACGTCCTGACTTTC.

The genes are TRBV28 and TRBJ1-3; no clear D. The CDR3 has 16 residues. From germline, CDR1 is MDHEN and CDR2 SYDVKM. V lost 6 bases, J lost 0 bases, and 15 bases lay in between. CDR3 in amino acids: CASSPYSVISGNTIYF. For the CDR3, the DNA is TGTGCCAGCAGCCCTTACTCAGTAATCTCTGGAAACACCATATATTTT.

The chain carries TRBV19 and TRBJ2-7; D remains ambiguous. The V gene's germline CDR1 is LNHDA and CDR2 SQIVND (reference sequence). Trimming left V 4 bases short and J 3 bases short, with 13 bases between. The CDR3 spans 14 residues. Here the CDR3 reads CASSNPGLIYEQYF. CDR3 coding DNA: TGTGCCAGTAGTAATCCAGGTCTAATCTACGAGCAGTACTTC.

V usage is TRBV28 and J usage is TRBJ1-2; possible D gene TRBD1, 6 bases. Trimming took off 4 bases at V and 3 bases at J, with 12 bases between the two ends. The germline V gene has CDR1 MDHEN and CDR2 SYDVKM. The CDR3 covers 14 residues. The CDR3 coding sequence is TGTGCCAGCAGTTGGGTTAGGGGGGACTATGGCTACACCTTC. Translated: CASSWVRGDYGYTF.

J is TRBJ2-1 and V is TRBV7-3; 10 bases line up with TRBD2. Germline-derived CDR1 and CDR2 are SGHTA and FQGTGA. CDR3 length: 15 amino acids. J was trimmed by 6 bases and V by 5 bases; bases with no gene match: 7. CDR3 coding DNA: TGTGCCAGCAGCCACGATAGCGGGAGGTCCAATGAGCAGTTCTTC. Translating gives CASSHDSGRSNEQFF.

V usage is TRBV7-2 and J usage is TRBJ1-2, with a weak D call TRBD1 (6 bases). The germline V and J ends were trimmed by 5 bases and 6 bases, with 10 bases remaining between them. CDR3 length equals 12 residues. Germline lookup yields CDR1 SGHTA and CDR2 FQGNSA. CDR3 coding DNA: TGTGCCAGCAGCCTACAGGGAAATGGCTACACCTTC. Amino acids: CASSLQGNGYTF.

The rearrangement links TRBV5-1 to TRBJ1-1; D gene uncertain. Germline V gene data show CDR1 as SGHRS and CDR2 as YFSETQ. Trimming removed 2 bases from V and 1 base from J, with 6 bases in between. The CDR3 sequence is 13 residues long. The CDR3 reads CASSFSGNTEAFF. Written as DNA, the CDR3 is TGCGCCAGCAGCTTCTCAGGGAACACTGAAGCTTTCTTT.

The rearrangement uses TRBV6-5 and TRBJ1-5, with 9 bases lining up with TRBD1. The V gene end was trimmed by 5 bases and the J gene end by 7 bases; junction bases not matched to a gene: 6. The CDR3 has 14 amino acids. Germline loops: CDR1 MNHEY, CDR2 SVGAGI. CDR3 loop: CASSRDREGQPQHF. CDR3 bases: TGTGCCAGCAGTAGGGACAGGGAAGGACAGCCCCAGCATTTT.

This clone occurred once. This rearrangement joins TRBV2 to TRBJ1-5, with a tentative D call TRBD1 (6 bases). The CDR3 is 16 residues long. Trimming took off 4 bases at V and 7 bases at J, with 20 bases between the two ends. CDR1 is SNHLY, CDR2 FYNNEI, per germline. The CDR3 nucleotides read TGTGCCAGCAGTGGGGGGGGACACCCCCCAGGGCAGCCCCAGCATTTT. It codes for CASSGGGHPPGQPQHF.

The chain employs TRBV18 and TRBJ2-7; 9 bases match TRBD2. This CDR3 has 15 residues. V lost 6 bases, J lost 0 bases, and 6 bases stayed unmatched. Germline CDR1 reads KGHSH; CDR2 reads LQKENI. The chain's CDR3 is CASSLDSGSSYEQYF. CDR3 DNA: TGTGCCAGCTCGCTAGATAGCGGGAGCTCCTACGAGCAGTACTTC. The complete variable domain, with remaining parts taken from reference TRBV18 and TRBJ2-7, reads NAGVMQNPRHLVRRRGQEARLRCSPMKGHSHVYWYRQLPEEGLKFMVYLQKENIIDESGMPKERFSAEFPKEGPSILRIQQVVRGDSAAYFCASSLDSGSSYEQYFGPGTRLTVT.